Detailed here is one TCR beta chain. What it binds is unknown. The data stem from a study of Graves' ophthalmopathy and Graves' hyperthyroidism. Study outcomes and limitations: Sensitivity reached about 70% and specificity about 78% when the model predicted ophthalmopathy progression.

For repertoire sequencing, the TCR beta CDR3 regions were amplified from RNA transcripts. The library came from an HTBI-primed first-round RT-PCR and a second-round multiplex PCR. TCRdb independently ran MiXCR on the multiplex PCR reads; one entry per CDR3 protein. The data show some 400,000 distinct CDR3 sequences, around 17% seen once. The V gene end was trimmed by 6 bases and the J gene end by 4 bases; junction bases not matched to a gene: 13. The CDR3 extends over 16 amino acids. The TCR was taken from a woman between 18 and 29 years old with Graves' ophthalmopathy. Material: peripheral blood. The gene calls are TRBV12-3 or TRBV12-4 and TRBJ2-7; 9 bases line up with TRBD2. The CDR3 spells CASSPEASGKRYEQYF. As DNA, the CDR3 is TGTGCCAGCAGCCCCGAAGCTAGCGGGAAGAGGTACGAGCAGTACTTC.